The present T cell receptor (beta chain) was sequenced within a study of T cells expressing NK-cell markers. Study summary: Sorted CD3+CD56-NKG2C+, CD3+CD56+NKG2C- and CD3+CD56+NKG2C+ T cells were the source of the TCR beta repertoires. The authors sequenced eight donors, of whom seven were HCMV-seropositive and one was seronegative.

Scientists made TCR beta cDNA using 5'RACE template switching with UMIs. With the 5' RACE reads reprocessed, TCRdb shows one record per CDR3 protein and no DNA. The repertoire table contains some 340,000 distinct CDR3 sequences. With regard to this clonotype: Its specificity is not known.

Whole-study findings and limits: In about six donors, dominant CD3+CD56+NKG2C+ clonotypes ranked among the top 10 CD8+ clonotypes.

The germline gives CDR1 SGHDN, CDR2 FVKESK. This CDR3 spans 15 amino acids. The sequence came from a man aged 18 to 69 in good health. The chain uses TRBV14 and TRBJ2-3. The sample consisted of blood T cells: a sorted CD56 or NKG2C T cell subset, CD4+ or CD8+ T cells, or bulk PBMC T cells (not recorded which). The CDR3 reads CASSQDIVSTDTQYF.